What follows describes a single T cell receptor beta chain. What antigen it recognizes has not been identified. Base qualities are not recorded, but no much larger clone differs from it by a single base. Within the sample, other DNA sequences also encode this same CDR3. Healthy HIV-negative adults with no recently reported acute infections or vaccinations were included as donors. Every donor was a Caucasian adult living in Nashville, Tennessee, USA. For unsorted samples, 85 million to 100 million PBMCs were counted, and genomic DNA was extracted using the QIAamp DNA Blood Mini kit. Blood was collected by leukapheresis, and PBMCs were isolated by Ficoll-Histopaque density gradient centrifugation and then cryopreserved in liquid nitrogen vapor phase. Using the deep immunoSEQ assay, multiplex PCR amplified TCR CDR3 regions from genomic DNA. Extracted genomic DNA from each cell subset was spread evenly across all wells of several immunoSEQ 96-well plates, with each plate serving as a replicate. For unsorted PBMC, roughly 0.3 ug of genomic DNA, equivalent to about 30,000 T cell genomes, went into each replicate PCR. Genomic DNA from unsorted PBMC was sequenced over ten immunoSEQ deep assay plates. The purified libraries were quantified using a Qubit 3.0 fluorometer, sized with a Bioanalyzer 2100, and then quantified again using the KAPA Library Quantification kit. Each immunoSEQ 96-well plate was sequenced on its own single-read 150-cycle Illumina NextSeq 550 flow cell. Per the source publication's procedure: Because the immunoSEQ output held only junctional sequences and lacked quality scores, the filtering could not match the filtering applied to full-length reads. Sequences were annotated with PyIR, a Python wrapper for IgBLAST v1.9, and V/J genes and CDR3 were assigned using IMGT germline references. Reads with weak V/J assignments (E-value above 1e-6), missing CDR3, stop codons, out-of-frame junctions, or ambiguous translated residues were removed. V3J clonotypes were defined as sequences sharing the same inferred V gene, J gene, and CDR3 amino acid sequence. Percentage overlap between repertoires was calculated by dividing the number of shared unique clonotypes by the size of the smaller repertoire. Richness of each repertoire was evaluated using RTK rarefaction, the Chao1 estimator, and Recon v2.1 estimates of unobserved clonotypes. TCRdb stores this immuneACCESS table with in-frame sequences only. Part of the clones is absent; in the studies checked, under half of the shortfall reflects unresolved V genes, and no reason is known for the rest. D and trimming were read from the DNA, whereas the V and J calls and clone size are those reported in that table. The sample data list hundreds of thousands of clones, and roughly 77% of these were observed just once. The biggest ten clones account for about 13% of the sample.

The record originates from a study of shared clonotypes between healthy human individuals (dated by TCRdb to 2018 to 2020). Broadly, across the study: The cohort comprised a couple of women and a few men aged 18 to 49 years. To estimate repertoire size and how much clonotype sharing occurs between individuals, the study deeply sequenced the blood TCR repertoires of five healthy adults. Different laboratories and diverse techniques were used to prepare libraries and sequence TCR repertoires, to increase sequencing depth and limit assay-specific biases. Per donor, leukapheresis produced somewhere between about 0.9 and 9.5 billion PBMCs. General findings and caveats noted by the study authors: Sampling was restricted to blood, and TCR repertoires in tissues likely differ from the TCR repertoires found in blood. Pairwise subsampling led to the expectation that sequencing depth would affect the degree of clonotype sharing among donors. Because the study included a small number of donors, the genetic and exposure-history diversity represented was limited.

The sequence was obtained from a woman between 35 and 50 years old in good health. Some clones in this sample may be carry-over from other donors' samples. Sequencing was done on a sample of PBMCs.

The nucleotide sequence is TGCGCCAGCAGCGGGGGGACGGAAGAGACCCAGTACTTC. This yields the protein CASSGGTEETQYF. The sequence joins TRBV5-1 to TRBJ2-5; matching of 6 bases hints at TRBD2 as the D gene. The CDR3 measures 13 amino acids from cysteine to phenylalanine. Solely the CDR3 DNA is kept, with 39 bases framed from the first base. CDR1 and CDR2 (SGHRS, YFSETQ) derive from the germline V gene. V loses 4 bases of germline sequence and J loses 3 bases, and the interval between the two ends is 10 bases. With all but the CDR3 taken from the reference TRBV5-1 and TRBJ2-5 genes, the full variable domain is: KAGVTQTPRYLIKTRGQQVTLSCSPISGHRSVSWYQQTPGQGLQFLFEYFSETQRNKGNFPGRFSGRQFSNSRSEMNVSTLELGDSALYLCASSGGTEETQYFGPGTRLLVL.